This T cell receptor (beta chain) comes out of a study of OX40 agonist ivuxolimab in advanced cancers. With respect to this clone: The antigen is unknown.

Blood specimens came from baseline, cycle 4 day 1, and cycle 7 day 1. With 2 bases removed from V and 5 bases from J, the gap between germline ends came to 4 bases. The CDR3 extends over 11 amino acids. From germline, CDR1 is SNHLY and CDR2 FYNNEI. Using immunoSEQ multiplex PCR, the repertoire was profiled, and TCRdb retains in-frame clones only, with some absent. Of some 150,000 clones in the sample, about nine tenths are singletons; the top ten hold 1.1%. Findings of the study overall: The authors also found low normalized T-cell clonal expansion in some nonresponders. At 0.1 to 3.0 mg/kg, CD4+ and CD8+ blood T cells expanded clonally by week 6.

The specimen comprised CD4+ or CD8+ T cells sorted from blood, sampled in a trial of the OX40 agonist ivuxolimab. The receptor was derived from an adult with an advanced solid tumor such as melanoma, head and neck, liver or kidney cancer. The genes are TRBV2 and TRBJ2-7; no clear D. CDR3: CASSETHEQYF. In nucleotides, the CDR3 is TGTGCCAGCAGTGAAACCCACGAGCAGTACTTC.